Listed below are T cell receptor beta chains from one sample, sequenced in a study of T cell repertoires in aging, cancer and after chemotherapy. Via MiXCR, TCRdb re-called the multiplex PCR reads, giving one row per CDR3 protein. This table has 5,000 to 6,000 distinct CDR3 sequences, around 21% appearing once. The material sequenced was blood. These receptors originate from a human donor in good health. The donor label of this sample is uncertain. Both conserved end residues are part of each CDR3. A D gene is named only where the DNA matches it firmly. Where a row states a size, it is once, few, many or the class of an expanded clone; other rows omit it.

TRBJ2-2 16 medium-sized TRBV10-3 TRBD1 TGTGCCATCAGTGAAAAGGGACAGTCAGTTTCCTGGGAGCTGTTTTTT CAISEKGQSVSWELFF
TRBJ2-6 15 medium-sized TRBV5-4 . TGTGCCAGCAGTACAGGTTCCTCTGGGGCCAACGTCCTGACTTTC CASSTGSSGANVLTF
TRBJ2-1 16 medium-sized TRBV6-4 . TGTGCCAGCAGTGAAGGAGCGGTGGGCAGGGGCCATGAGCAGTTCTTC CASSEGAVGRGHEQFF
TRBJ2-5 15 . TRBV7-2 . TGTGCCAGCAGCTTATCGGCGGGATCCAGGGAGACCCAGTACTTC CASSLSAGSRETQYF
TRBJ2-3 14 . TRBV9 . TGTGCCAGCAGCCCACGCCGGATCACAGATACGCAGTATTTT CASSPRRITDTQYF
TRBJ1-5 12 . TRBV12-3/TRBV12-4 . TGTGCCAGCAGTTCTCACGATCAGCCCCAGCATTTT CASSSHDQPQHF
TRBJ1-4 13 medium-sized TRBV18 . TGTGCCAGCTCGATTATGGGTGCTGAAAAACTGTTTTTT CASSIMGAEKLFF
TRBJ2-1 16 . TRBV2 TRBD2 TGTGCCAGCAGTCGAAGGCTAGCGGGGGGGCAGGGTGAGCAGTTCTTC CASSRRLAGGQGEQFF
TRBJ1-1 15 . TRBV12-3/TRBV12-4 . TGTGCCAGCTCCGATCTCACTTTTGCGAACACTGAAGCTTTCTTT CASSDLTFANTEAFF
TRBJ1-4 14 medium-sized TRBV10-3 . TGTGCCATCAGTGAGGAACAGAGGTGGGAAAAACTGTTTTTT CAISEEQRWEKLFF
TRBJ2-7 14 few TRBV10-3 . TGTGCCATCAGTCCTCGGACAGAGACCTACGAGCAGTACTTC CAISPRTETYEQYF
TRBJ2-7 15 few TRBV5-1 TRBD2 TGCGCCAGCAGCACCAGACTAGCGGGAGCCTACGAGCAGTACTTC CASSTRLAGAYEQYF
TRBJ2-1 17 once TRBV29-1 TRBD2 TGCAGCGTTGGAGCTAGCGGGAGGGCCCCCCCCTACAATGAGCAGTTCTTC CSVGASGRAPPYNEQFF
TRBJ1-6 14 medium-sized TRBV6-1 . TGTGCCAGCAGTGACAGGGGTAGGAATTCACCCCTCCACTTT CASSDRGRNSPLHF
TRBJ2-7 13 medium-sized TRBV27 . TGTGCCAGCAGATTAGGAGGGGGCGGCGAGCAGTACTTC CASRLGGGGEQYF
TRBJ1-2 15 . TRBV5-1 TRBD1 TGCGCCAGCAGCTTGGAAGGACAGGGGGCGCTTGGCTACACCTTC CASSLEGQGALGYTF
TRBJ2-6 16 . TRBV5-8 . TGTGCCAGCAGCTCTGACGGCGACTCTGGGGCCAACGTCCTGACTTTC CASSSDGDSGANVLTF
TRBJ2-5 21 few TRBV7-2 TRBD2 TGTGCCAGCAGCTTAGTGGTCCCCCGGACAACTAGCGGGGGGGCCGCGGAGACCCAGTACTTC CASSLVVPRTTSGGAAETQYF
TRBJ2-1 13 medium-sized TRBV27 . TGTGCCAGCAGAAATGGGGGAACGGGGGAGCAGTTCTTC CASRNGGTGEQFF
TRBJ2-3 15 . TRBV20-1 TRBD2 TGCAGTGCTATCACCGGGACTAGCTTCGCAGATACGCAGTATTTT CSAITGTSFADTQYF
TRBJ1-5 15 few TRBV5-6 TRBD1 TGTGCCAGCAGCTCCCGGGACAGAGACAATCAGCCCCAGCATTTT CASSSRDRDNQPQHF
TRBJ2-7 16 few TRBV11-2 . TGTGCCAGCAGCCATCTCCGGGGGCCAAAAAACTACGAGCAGTACTTC CASSHLRGPKNYEQYF
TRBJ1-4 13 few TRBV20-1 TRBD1 TGCAGTGTTAAGGGACAGCTAAATGAAAAACTGTTTTTT CSVKGQLNEKLFF
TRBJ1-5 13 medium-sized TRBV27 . TGTGCCAGCAGCTTGATGGGGGGGGAGCCCCAGCATTTT CASSLMGGEPQHF
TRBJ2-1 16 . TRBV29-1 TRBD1 TGCAGCGTTCTTGGGTTCGAGACAGGGGGATACAATGAGCAGTTCTTC CSVLGFETGGYNEQFF
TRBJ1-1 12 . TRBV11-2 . TGTGCCAGCGGTACGATGAACACTGAAGCTTTCTTT CASGTMNTEAFF